This is a list of T cell receptor beta chains from one sample in a study of long-term antiretroviral therapy in people with HIV. Sequenced by immunoSEQ multiplex PCR; TCRdb stores in-frame clones only, minus some. The sample yields about 36,000 clones, 80% seen once. The sample was unsorted PBMCs, taken 3.4 years after starting antiretroviral therapy. The receptors derive from a man aged 30-40 years with HIV. The CDR3 runs from the conserved cysteine through the conserved F or W. The order of the fields is V gene, J gene, D gene, clone size, CDR3 DNA, CDR3 protein. D genes are given only for firm matches. Part of the rows lack a size; the others show once, few, many or a class for expanded clones.

TRBV5-1	TRBJ1-4	.	.	TGCGCCAGCAGCTTGGGGCCAGCTACATCCTATGAAAAACTGTTTTTT	CASSLGPATSYEKLFF
TRBV2	TRBJ2-1	.	.	TGTGCCAGCAGGACTCGGTCGGTGAACAATGAGCAGTTCTTC	CASRTRSVNNEQFF
TRBV11-3	TRBJ2-1	.	.	TGTGCCAGCAGCCTTCAGAGAGGGACCCGCGGCGGTGAGCAGTTCTTC	CASSLQRGTRGGEQFF
TRBV28	TRBJ2-7	.	few	TGTGCCAGCAGCCCCGATGTTACCTACGAGCAGTACTTC	CASSPDVTYEQYF
TRBV27	TRBJ1-6	TRBD1	.	TGTGCCAGCAGACCCGGGACAGGGGAATTTCCCCTCCACTTT	CASRPGTGEFPLHF
TRBV21-1	TRBJ1-1	.	.	TGTGCCAGCAGCAAAGGACGGTACACTGAAGCTTTCTTT	CASSKGRYTEAFF
TRBV28	TRBJ2-7	TRBD2	.	TGTGCCACCTCTCCCCCGGGACTAGGAGTCTACGAGCAGTACTTC	CATSPPGLGVYEQYF
TRBV28	TRBJ1-1	TRBD1	.	TGTGCCAGCAGTTTACAGACAGGGGGGAGTGAAGCTTTCTTT	CASSLQTGGSEAFF
TRBV20-1	TRBJ2-3	.	.	TGCAGTGCTAGTACTCAAGATACGCAGTATTTT	CSASTQDTQYF
TRBV9	TRBJ1-2	.	.	TGTGCCAGCAGCGCATTTCCGGGGTTCTATGGCTACACCTTC	CASSAFPGFYGYTF
TRBV5-8	TRBJ2-1	TRBD1	.	TGTGCCAGCAGGGTTAAGGGGGCCAATGAGCAGTTCTTC	CASRVKGANEQFF